These 32 T cell receptor beta chains share one sample of origin, sequenced in a study of cytomegalovirus exposure and HLA in healthy donors. Primers included in the PCR were 60 Vbeta and 13 Jbeta primers. Clones were sequenced by immunoSEQ multiplex PCR, and TCRdb holds only the in-frame ones, with some missing. The profile shows approximately 130,000 clones, about 10% of them singletons. Sequencing was carried out using PBMCs. These receptors originate from a woman in her thirties or forties in good health and CMV-seropositive.

J is TRBJ2-4 and V is TRBV6-6; D perhaps matches TRBD2 (6 bases). V was cut by 10 bases and J by 6 bases, with 25 bases left in between. This CDR3 spans 16 amino acids. From germline, CDR1 is MNHNY and CDR2 SVGAGI (reference sequence). CDR3 bases: TGTGCCACCCAAGACCCAGGAGGGAGCGCCCCAAACATTCAGTACTTC. Translating gives CATQDPGGSAPNIQYF.

The chain employs TRBV2 and TRBJ1-4; D not certain. The CDR3 consists of 11 residues. Deletions cut 11 bases from V and 1 base from J, with 5 bases between. Germline V gives CDR1 SNHLY, CDR2 FYNNEI. CDR3 loop: CAGGTNEKLFF. DNA of the CDR3: TGTGCCGGAGGAACTAATGAAAAACTGTTTTTT.

The rearrangement uses TRBV7-9 and TRBJ1-2; D unclear. Trimming removed 1 base from V and 7 bases from J, with 16 bases in between. The CDR3 covers 15 residues. The germline V gene encodes CDR1 SEHNR and CDR2 FQNEAQ (reference sequence). The CDR3 region is CASSLESSGSSGYTF. The CDR3 DNA sequence: TGTGCCAGCAGCTTAGAGTCTTCCGGTAGTAGTGGCTACACCTTC.

This rearrangement joins TRBV6-5 to TRBJ1-1; 7 nucleotides agree with TRBD1. The V and J ends lost 7 bases and 5 bases, in that order; junction bases with no gene match: 7. This CDR3 contains 13 residues. Germline values: CDR1 MNHEY, CDR2 SVGAGI. The CDR3 region is CASTLTGKTEAFF. The CDR3 coding sequence is TGTGCCAGCACCCTGACAGGGAAAACTGAAGCTTTCTTT.

This clone came up a few times. This chain uses TRBV9 with TRBJ2-1; 8 bases are shared with TRBD1. The CDR3 totals 16 residues. J gave up 0 bases and V 3 bases, and 5 bases lay outside the gene matches. CDR1 and CDR2 from the germline V gene are SGDLS and YYNGEE. In nucleotides, the CDR3 is TGTGCCAGCAGCGCGCGGACAGGGAACTCCTACAATGAGCAGTTCTTC. Its translation is CASSARTGNSYNEQFF.

This clone has just a few counts. The V call is TRBV11-2, the J call TRBJ2-1; D is unclear. This CDR3 has 12 residues. Germline loops: CDR1 SGHAT, CDR2 FQNNGV. The V and J ends lost 2 bases and 6 bases respectively, with 5 bases between them. Written as DNA, the CDR3 is TGTGCCAGCAGCTTATCCGGCAATGAGCAGTTCTTC. It translates to CASSLSGNEQFF.

The sample holds one count of this clone. V and J are TRBV5-1 and TRBJ1-1, with a tentative D call TRBD1 (5 bases). Germline loops: CDR1 SGHRS, CDR2 YFSETQ. Trimming cost V 2 bases and J 4 bases, with 21 bases left between them. CDR3 size: 17 residues. CDR3 amino acids: CASSFLGGDAPVTEAFF. The CDR3 DNA sequence: TGCGCCAGCAGCTTCCTCGGAGGGGACGCGCCGGTCACTGAAGCTTTCTTT.

This clone was found a few times. This sequence joins TRBV5-1 and TRBJ1-2; 7 bases are a match to TRBD1. J gave up 5 bases and V 1 base, and 5 bases lay outside the gene matches. The CDR3 totals 14 residues. Germline CDR1 is SGHRS and CDR2 is YFSETQ. CDR3 region: CASSLFTGEYGYTF. DNA for the CDR3: TGCGCCAGCAGCTTGTTTACAGGGGAGTATGGCTACACCTTC.

The gene calls are TRBV19 and TRBJ1-6; D not resolved. V lost 1 base and J 7 bases, leaving 8 bases between the germline ends. The CDR3 has 14 amino acids. Germline V lookup: CDR1 LNHDA, CDR2 SQIVND (reference sequence). CDR3 region: CASSIGDLNSPLHF. The CDR3 DNA is TGTGCCAGTAGTATAGGAGACTTAAATTCACCCCTCCACTTT.

This clone has a handful of counts. This sequence joins TRBV7-2 and TRBJ1-2; D is unclear. The ends were cut back, 3 bases at V and 5 bases at J, with 10 bases in the middle. The CDR3 length is 13 residues. Germline loops: CDR1 SGHTA, CDR2 FQGNSA. DNA of the CDR3: TGTGCCAGCAGCTTGGGCCGGATTTATGGCTACACCTTC. Amino acid sequence: CASSLGRIYGYTF.

This chain joins TRBV5-6 and TRBJ2-3; 10 bases map to TRBD1. This CDR3 comprises 16 residues. V lost 0 bases to trimming and J lost 3 bases; unmatched junction nucleotides: 4. Germline V gene data show CDR1 as SGHDT and CDR2 as YYEEEE. CDR3: CASSLGTGGRTDTQYF. In nucleotides, the CDR3 is TGTGCCAGCAGCTTGGGGACAGGGGGGCGGACAGATACGCAGTATTTT.

Points on this clone: A junction boundary mismatches the germline segment, possibly from a read error. The chain joins TRBV4-3 to TRBJ2-5; D may be TRBD2 (5 bases). The CDR3 is 15 amino acids. Germline lookup yields CDR1 LGHNA and CDR2 YSLEER. The CDR3 DNA reads TGCGCCAGCAGCTCGGGATGGGCGTCCCAAGAGAACCAGTACTTC. It encodes CASSSGWASQENQYF.

The V gene is TRBV18, the J gene TRBJ2-1; 12 bases are shared with TRBD2. CDR1 KGHSH and CDR2 LQKENI come from the germline V gene. Germline trimming cut 3 bases from V and 4 bases from J; bases unmatched to any gene: 4. The CDR3 runs 16 residues. The CDR3 loop reads CASSPSSGGAYNEQFF. CDR3 nucleotides: TGTGCCAGCTCACCCTCTAGCGGGGGGGCGTACAATGAGCAGTTCTTC.

This chain links TRBV27 with TRBJ1-4; 7 bases are a match to TRBD1. The CDR3 spans 15 residues. Germline CDR1 and CDR2: MNHEY and SMNVEV (reference sequence). Losses at the gene ends were 5 bases for V and 8 bases for J; bases not matched to a gene: 11. In nucleotides, the CDR3 is TGTGCCAGCAGTACTCTCCGGACAGGTGGCGAAAAACTGTTTTTT. Its translation: CASSTLRTGGEKLFF.

This clone turned up a few times. V gene TRBV6-1 combines with J gene TRBJ2-5, with D maybe TRBD1 (5 bases). Trimming removed 2 bases at V and 7 bases at J, with 11 bases between. Looked up from germline, CDR1 is MNHNS and CDR2 is SASEGT. This CDR3 spans 13 amino acids. DNA of the CDR3: TGTGCCAGCAGTGAAAGACAGCTGGTGACCCAGTACTTC. Translating it yields CASSERQLVTQYF.

The CDR3 is CSVEDDRGRDEQYF. CDR3 DNA sequence: TGCAGCGTTGAAGACGACAGGGGCCGTGACGAGCAGTACTTC. This chain connects TRBV29-1 to TRBJ2-7; 8 positions match TRBD1. Germline V gene sequence: CDR1 SQVTM, CDR2 ANQGSEA. The ends lost 0 bases at V and 5 bases at J; junction bases unmatched: 6. CDR3 length equals 14 residues.

The V call is TRBV5-6, the J call TRBJ1-6; 8 nucleotides line up with TRBD1. Trimming at V came to 4 bases and at J to 4 bases, leaving 4 bases not matched to a gene. CDR3 length: 15 amino acids. CDR1 is SGHDT, CDR2 YYEEEE, per germline. CDR3 bases: TGTGCCAGCAGCCCTCGACAGGGGTATAATTCACCCCTCCACTTT. Translation gives CASSPRQGYNSPLHF.

In this sample, this clone turned up a few times. The chain joins TRBV7-2 to TRBJ1-1; 7 bases are shared with TRBD1. Germline V CDR1 and CDR2: SGHTA, FQGNSA. Germline trimming cut 5 bases from V and 0 bases from J; bases unmatched to any gene: 6. The CDR3 length is 15 residues. The CDR3 coding sequence is TGTGCCAGCAGCCGGCAGGGGGGCCTGAACACTGAAGCTTTCTTT. Translated, it gives CASSRQGGLNTEAFF.

A note on this clone: The sample has other DNA sequences that encode this CDR3 too. The chain couples TRBV5-1 to TRBJ2-5, with D tentatively TRBD1 (6 bases). V dropped 0 bases and J dropped 5 bases, with 8 bases sitting between them. Germline V lookup: CDR1 SGHRS, CDR2 YFSETQ. The CDR3 loop spans 13 amino acids. The CDR3 region is CASSLGGQETQYF. The DNA of the CDR3 is TGCGCCAGCAGCTTGGGGGGGCAGGAGACCCAGTACTTC.

This clone was counted between two and nine times. The rearrangement links TRBV5-5 to TRBJ2-3, with D unclear. Trimming cost V 0 bases and J 5 bases, with 4 bases left between them. The CDR3 consists of 12 residues. From germline, CDR1 is SGHKS and CDR2 YYEKEE (reference sequence). The CDR3 sequence is CASSLVRDTQYF. CDR3 DNA sequence: TGTGCCAGCAGCTTGGTTCGAGATACGCAGTATTTT.

This clone showed up just a few times. This sequence joins TRBV11-2 and TRBJ1-1; perhaps TRBD1 as D (6 bases). CDR1 and CDR2 (germline): SGHAT, FQNNGV. Between the trimmed V and J ends, which lost 3 bases and 11 bases, there was a span of 16 bases. This CDR3 is 13 amino acids long. CDR3 nucleotides: TGTGCCAGCAGCTTCCTCCCAGGGGTAGAGGCTTTCTTT. Translation gives CASSFLPGVEAFF. Variable domain in full (rest from reference TRBV11-2 and TRBJ1-1): EAGVAQSPRYKIIEKRQSVAFWCNPISGHATLYWYQQILGQGPKLLIQFQNNGVVDDSQLPKDRFSAERLKGVDSTLKIQPAKLEDSAVYLCASSFLPGVEAFFGQGTRLTVV.

This clone appeared a few times. This chain's CDR3 is CASSESGLRGQQYF. The DNA for the CDR3 is TGTGCCAGCAGTGAATCGGGATTGAGGGGGCAGCAGTACTTC. The genes are TRBV25-1 and TRBJ2-7; 7 bases are shared with TRBD1. The CDR3 consists of 14 residues. J gave up 8 bases and V 1 base, and 8 bases lay outside the gene matches. Looked up from germline, CDR1 is MGHDK and CDR2 is SYGVNS.

V and J are TRBV27 and TRBJ2-6; no definite D call. Trimming removed 0 bases from V and 2 bases from J, with 5 bases in between. The CDR3 is made up of 15 amino acids. Germline assignment: CDR1 MNHEY and CDR2 SMNVEV (reference sequence). The CDR3 here is CASSLSRTGANVLTF. CDR3 nucleotide sequence: TGTGCCAGCAGTTTATCTCGTACTGGGGCCAACGTCCTGACTTTC. The full variable domain, its missing parts supplied by reference TRBV27 and TRBJ2-6, is EAQVTQNPRYLITVTGKKLTVTCSQNMNHEYMSWYRQDPGLGLRQIYYSMNVEVTDKGDVPEGYKVSRKEKRNFPLILESPSPNQTSLYFCASSLSRTGANVLTFGAGSRLTVL.

This clone was seen a handful of times. V usage is TRBV6-6 and J usage is TRBJ1-3, with 7 bases that match TRBD1. This CDR3 contains 14 residues. With 2 bases clipped from V and 2 bases from J, the junction kept 0 bases outside the gene matches. The V gene's germline CDR1 is MNHNY and CDR2 SVGAGI (reference sequence). CDR3 protein: CASSYDRAGNTIYF. The CDR3 region has the DNA TGTGCCAGCAGTTACGACAGGGCTGGAAACACCATATATTTT.

The rearrangement uses TRBV4-1 and TRBJ2-2; maybe TRBD1 (6 bases). There are 16 residues in the CDR3. Germline CDR1 is MGHRA and CDR2 is YSYEKL. V was clipped by 0 bases and J by 8 bases, with 16 bases between them. The CDR3 DNA follows: TGCGCCAGCAGCCAAGATGTCCAGGGGCTTGGAGGGGAGCTGTTTTTT. The encoded protein is CASSQDVQGLGGELFF.

This clone was detected only a few times. The chain uses TRBV12-5 and TRBJ1-6; D is unresolved. The germline V and J ends were trimmed by 6 bases and 10 bases, with 22 bases remaining between them. Germline V CDR1 and CDR2: LGHNT, FRNRAP. There are 16 residues in the CDR3. The CDR3 reads CASGPREGSPGSPLHF. CDR3 sequence (DNA): TGTGCTAGTGGGCCCCGGGAGGGCTCACCGGGCTCACCCCTCCACTTT.

This clone was seen more than once but under ten times. This sequence joins TRBV7-9 and TRBJ2-5; D not resolved. This CDR3 contains 16 residues. V was cut by 0 bases and J by 5 bases, with 16 bases left in between. CDR1 and CDR2 from the germline V gene are SEHNR and FQNEAQ (reference sequence). The CDR3 DNA reads TGTGCCAGCAGCTTAGCGGGCAGTCCTCCCCGGGAGACCCAGTACTTC. This encodes CASSLAGSPPRETQYF.

J is TRBJ2-1 and V is TRBV6-6, with TRBD1 as a possible D gene (6 bases). CDR1 and CDR2 (germline): MNHNY, SVGAGI (reference sequence). Trimming removed 6 bases from V and 2 bases from J, with 11 bases in between. CDR3 size: 14 residues. The CDR3 DNA reads TGTGCCAGCAGACCGACAGGACCCTACAATGAGCAGTTCTTC. Encoded protein: CASRPTGPYNEQFF.

This clone appeared a few times. J is TRBJ1-1 and V is TRBV19, with 8 positions matching TRBD1. CDR1 is LNHDA, CDR2 SQIVND, per germline (reference sequence). The CDR3 runs 13 residues. Unmatched junction bases numbered 10, after V lost 4 bases and J lost 12 bases. The CDR3 region is CASSKGQELSTFF. Written as DNA, the CDR3 is TGTGCCAGTAGTAAGGGACAGGAACTTTCGACTTTCTTT.

This clone was found a few times. The chain couples TRBV5-6 to TRBJ2-1, with a tentative D call TRBD2 (7 bases). The germline V and J ends were trimmed by 4 bases and 12 bases, with 17 bases remaining between them. This CDR3 has 13 amino acids. Germline CDR1 and CDR2: SGHDT and YYEEEE. For the CDR3, the DNA is TGTGCCAGCAGCCCTGCGGGGGCCAGGGGGCAGTTCTTC. Its protein product is CASSPAGARGQFF.

The rearrangement uses TRBV7-2 and TRBJ2-2, with 8 bases fitting TRBD1. This CDR3 has 16 amino acids. Trimming cost V 5 bases and J 2 bases; bases outside gene matches: 7. CDR1 is SGHTA and CDR2 is FQGNSA in the germline V gene. The CDR3 here is CASSRTGTGNTGELFF. CDR3 sequence (DNA): TGTGCCAGCAGCCGGACCGGGACAGGAAACACCGGGGAGCTGTTTTTT.

The J gene is TRBJ2-3, the V gene TRBV6-6, with 7 bases aligning to TRBD1. J gave up 13 bases and V 2 bases, and 3 bases lay outside the gene matches. The CDR3 length is 11 residues. Germline-derived CDR1 and CDR2 are MNHNY and SVGAGI (reference sequence). CDR3 DNA sequence: TGTGCCAGCAGTTACGGGACAGAGGAGTATTTT. This gives the protein CASSYGTEEYF.